Listed here are 29 T cell receptor beta chains from one sample, sequenced in a study of cytomegalovirus exposure and HLA in healthy donors. The table came from immunoSEQ multiplex PCR; TCRdb's copy has only in-frame clones and leaves some out. Altogether 85,000 to 95,000 clones are present, roughly 96% being singletons, with the ten largest covering 0.78%. The sample was PBMCs. These TCRs come from a man younger than 35 in good health and CMV-seronegative.

The gene calls are TRBV19 and TRBJ2-7, with 11 bases aligning to TRBD1. Trimming at V came to 9 bases and at J to 1 base, leaving 5 bases not matched to a gene. The germline gives CDR1 LNHDA, CDR2 SQIVND (reference sequence). The CDR3 length is 14 residues. CDR3: CASGGQGGSYEQYV. The CDR3 DNA reads TGTGCCAGCGGGGGACAGGGGGGATCCTACGAGCAGTACGTC.

The CDR3 sequence is CASSQGGTEEAFF. The CDR3 nucleotides read TGCGCCAGCAGCCAAGGGGGGACAGAAGAAGCTTTCTTT. The J gene is TRBJ1-1, the V gene TRBV4-3; 7 positions agree with TRBD1. The CDR3 sequence is 13 residues long. The germline gives CDR1 LGHNA, CDR2 YSLEER. V was clipped by 1 base and J by 8 bases; unmatched bases: 4.

The chain joins TRBV6-6 to TRBJ1-3; 7 bases match TRBD1. Germline CDR1 is MNHNY and CDR2 is SVGAGI (reference sequence). The CDR3 loop spans 15 amino acids. With 6 bases clipped from V and 7 bases from J, the junction kept 12 bases outside the gene matches. The CDR3 loop is CASSSLTGIGNTIYF. CDR3 nucleotides: TGTGCCAGCAGCTCCCTGACAGGGATCGGCAACACCATATATTTT.

The chain employs TRBV28 and TRBJ1-1; 7 nucleotides align to TRBD1. The V segment lost 2 bases and the J segment 0 bases; nucleotides outside the gene matches: 3. Per germline, CDR1 MDHEN and CDR2 SYDVKM. CDR3 length: 15 amino acids. CDR3 sequence reads: CASSLTGTVNTEAFF. DNA of the CDR3: TGTGCCAGCAGTTTAACCGGGACAGTGAACACTGAAGCTTTCTTT.

This clone appeared a few times. This chain uses TRBV27 with TRBJ2-3; a weak D match, TRBD2 (6 bases). This CDR3 comprises 13 residues. Germline values: CDR1 MNHEY, CDR2 SMNVEV (reference sequence). The ends were cut back, 6 bases at V and 0 bases at J, with 7 bases in the middle. This CDR3 is CASRGLSTDTQYF. The CDR3 bases are TGTGCCAGCAGGGGACTTAGCACAGATACGCAGTATTTT.

The chain carries TRBV2 and TRBJ2-3; 9 bases line up with TRBD1. V was clipped by 8 bases and J by 6 bases; unmatched bases: 9. CDR3 length equals 14 residues. Germline lookup yields CDR1 SNHLY and CDR2 FYNNEI. The CDR3 DNA reads TGTGCCAGCTCCCGGGACAGGGCAACGGATACGCAGTATTTT. Protein product: CASSRDRATDTQYF.

The rearrangement joins TRBV6-5 to TRBJ2-7; TRBD2 might be the D (5 bases). The V end was cut by 6 bases, the J end by 4 bases, with 10 bases between. Germline CDR1 is MNHEY and CDR2 is SVGAGI. The CDR3 is 12 residues long. CDR3 in amino acids: CASRLGDYEQYF. CDR3 nucleotides: TGTGCCAGCAGACTGGGAGATTACGAGCAGTACTTC.

V is TRBV7-8 and J is TRBJ1-5; 11 positions agree with TRBD1. This CDR3 is 16 amino acids long. From germline, CDR1 is SGHVS and CDR2 FQNEAQ. Trimming cost V 1 base and J 7 bases; bases outside gene matches: 6. The CDR3 protein is CASSLGRGQGGQPQHF. CDR3 bases: TGTGCCAGCAGCTTAGGGCGGGGACAGGGGGGACAGCCCCAGCATTTT.

The V call is TRBV7-3, the J call TRBJ2-3, with TRBD2 matching over 11 bases. The J segment lost 7 bases and the V segment lost 6 bases, leaving 12 bases of the junction unmatched. Germline V gene sequence: CDR1 SGHTA, CDR2 FQGTGA. There are 16 residues in the CDR3. Here the CDR3 reads CASSSRGLAEINTQYF. The DNA for the CDR3 is TGTGCCAGCAGTTCAAGGGGACTAGCGGAGATCAATACGCAGTATTTT.

CDR3 region: CASSEGGDYGYTF. CDR3 sequence (DNA): TGTGCCAGCAGTGAAGGCGGGGACTATGGCTACACCTTC. The chain recombines TRBV6-1 with TRBJ1-2; D uncertain. Trimming removed 1 base from V and 3 bases from J, with 6 bases in between. The CDR3 extends over 13 amino acids. Germline CDR1 MNHNS, CDR2 SASEGT.

The rearrangement links TRBV7-2 to TRBJ2-5; D gene unclear. The V and J ends lost 0 bases and 0 bases respectively, with 11 bases between them. This CDR3 has 16 amino acids. Looked up from germline, CDR1 is SGHTA and CDR2 is FQGNSA. CDR3 sequence (DNA): TGTGCCAGCAGCTTAGCGGTGGCGGTGTACCAAGAGACCCAGTACTTC. Translation: CASSLAVAVYQETQYF.

This chain uses TRBV5-8 with TRBJ2-7; TRBD1 is a possible D gene (8 bases). With 4 bases removed from V and 3 bases from J, the gap between germline ends came to 23 bases. The germline V gene encodes CDR1 SGHTS and CDR2 YDEGEE. The CDR3 runs to 17 residues. The CDR3 sequence: CASSAYRGDYQHYEQYF. The CDR3 DNA follows: TGTGCCAGCAGCGCATACAGGGGGGACTACCAGCACTACGAGCAGTACTTC. The full variable domain, rest sourced from reference TRBV5-8 and TRBJ2-7, is EAGVTQSPTHLIKTRGQQATLRCSPISGHTSVYWYQQALGLGLQFLLWYDEGEERNRGNFPPRFSGRQFPNYSSELNVNALELEDSALYLCASSAYRGDYQHYEQYFGPGTRLTVT.

The chain recombines TRBV9 with TRBJ1-1; 8 bases align to TRBD1. J gave up 2 bases and V 0 bases, and 6 bases lay outside the gene matches. This CDR3 region has 16 residues. CDR1 SGDLS and CDR2 YYNGEE come from the germline V gene. The CDR3 DNA follows: TGTGCCAGCAGCGTAGGCCCTGGACAGGGCAACACTGAAGCTTTCTTT. Protein: CASSVGPGQGNTEAFF. Full variable domain (rest looked up from reference TRBV9 and TRBJ1-1): DSGVTQTPKHLITATGQRVTLRCSPRSGDLSVYWYQQSLDQGLQFLIQYYNGEERAKGNILERFSAQQFPDLHSELNLSSLELGDSALYFCASSVGPGQGNTEAFFGQGTRLTVV.

V is TRBV4-1 and J is TRBJ1-2, with 7 bases identical to TRBD1. The J segment lost 6 bases and the V segment lost 6 bases, leaving 10 bases of the junction unmatched. The CDR3 contains 14 residues. Looked up from germline, CDR1 is MGHRA and CDR2 is YSYEKL. The CDR3 sequence: CASRNKGAQDGYTF. The CDR3 nucleotides are TGCGCCAGCAGGAATAAGGGGGCTCAGGATGGCTACACCTTC.

The chain joins TRBV4-3 to TRBJ2-6; 9 bases agree with TRBD1. Germline CDR1 is LGHNA and CDR2 is YSLEER. The CDR3 contains 16 residues. With V trimmed by 3 bases and J by 3 bases, 3 bases remained unmatched. CDR3: CASSHGTGSGANVLTF. The DNA of the CDR3 is TGCGCCAGCAGCCATGGGACAGGGAGTGGGGCCAACGTCCTGACTTTC.

The gene calls are TRBV28 and TRBJ1-3; D may be TRBD1 (6 bases). Germline values: CDR1 MDHEN, CDR2 SYDVKM. The CDR3 spans 15 residues. Trimming took 6 bases from V and 4 from J, leaving 16 bases between them. The chain's CDR3 is CASSQGTPGGNTIYF. In nucleotides, the CDR3 is TGTGCCAGCAGCCAAGGGACACCTGGGGGAAACACCATATATTTT.

The chain couples TRBV4-1 to TRBJ2-7; 12 bases align to TRBD2. The CDR3 loop spans 16 amino acids. CDR1 is MGHRA and CDR2 is YSYEKL in the germline V gene. Trimming took 4 bases from V and 1 from J; bases not matched to a gene: 5. The CDR3 sequence is CASSRTLAGGSYEQYV. CDR3 DNA: TGCGCCAGCAGCCGAACACTAGCGGGAGGTTCCTACGAGCAGTACGTC.

The chain links TRBV13 to TRBJ2-1; TRBD2 matches at 7 bases. The junction had 19 bases not matched to a gene; V was cut back by 4 bases and J by 1 base. The CDR3 length is 20 residues. Germline CDR1 reads PRHDT; CDR2 reads FYEKMQ (reference sequence). DNA of the CDR3: TGTGCCAGCAGCTCCCCGATCCCCATGCGGGAGAAATGGTCCTACAATGAGCAGTTCTTC. Amino acids: CASSSPIPMREKWSYNEQFF.

V and J are TRBV29-1 and TRBJ2-1; D possibly corresponds to TRBD2 (7 bases). Deletions cut 0 bases from V and 3 bases from J, with 24 bases between. CDR1 is SQVTM, CDR2 ANQGSEA, per germline. The CDR3 totals 19 residues. The CDR3: CSVEDSRGGRVADYNEQFF. The CDR3 DNA reads as TGCAGCGTTGAAGATAGCAGGGGTGGGAGGGTAGCGGACTACAATGAGCAGTTCTTC.

This chain links TRBV19 with TRBJ2-7; 8 nucleotides match TRBD1. Germline V lookup: CDR1 LNHDA, CDR2 SQIVND (reference sequence). With 6 bases clipped from V and 2 bases from J, the junction kept 3 bases outside the gene matches. There are 13 residues in the CDR3. Here the CDR3 reads CASRRTGTYEQYF. CDR3 bases: TGTGCCAGTAGACGGACAGGGACCTACGAGCAGTACTTC.

The rearrangement links TRBV5-6 to TRBJ1-5; TRBD1 matches at 9 bases. J gave up 7 bases and V 3 bases, and 8 bases lay outside the gene matches. CDR3 length: 15 residues. The V gene's germline CDR1 is SGHDT and CDR2 YYEEEE. CDR3 nucleotides: TGTGCCAGCAGCTATTCGACAGGGGGTGAACAGCCCCAGCATTTT. Translation: CASSYSTGGEQPQHF.

This clone was seen once. Relative to the germline gene, one junction end is altered; a read error may explain this. This rearrangement joins TRBV7-7 to TRBJ2-1, with D uncertain. Germline lookup yields CDR1 SSHAT and CDR2 FNYEAQ (reference sequence). The CDR3 contains 15 residues. The CDR3 sequence is CASSPMAANTNEQFF. The CDR3 nucleotides are TGTGCTAGCAGCCCTATGGCGGCCAATACCAATGAGCAGTTCTTC.

This clone was seen only once. This chain uses TRBV5-6 with TRBJ2-1; 8 bases fit TRBD2. Trimming removed 0 bases from V and 6 bases from J; junction bases left unmatched: 11. CDR3 length: 17 residues. Germline V gene sequence: CDR1 SGHDT, CDR2 YYEEEE. The CDR3: CASSLEAGDPRANEQFF. The CDR3, as DNA: TGTGCCAGCAGCTTGGAAGCGGGAGACCCCAGGGCCAATGAGCAGTTCTTC.

This chain connects TRBV13 to TRBJ2-7; 8 bases align to TRBD2. Germline CDR1 reads PRHDT; CDR2 reads FYEKMQ (reference sequence). The CDR3 is 16 amino acids. V lost 1 base to trimming and J lost 1 base; unmatched junction nucleotides: 6. CDR3 nucleotides: TGTGCCAGCAGCTTAGTTTCCGGGAGGGGGTCCTACGAGCAGTACTTC. The encoded protein is CASSLVSGRGSYEQYF.

The chain couples TRBV30 to TRBJ2-5; TRBD2 is a possible D gene (5 bases). CDR1 and CDR2 (germline): GTSNPN, SVGIG (reference sequence). The V gene lost 5 bases and the J gene lost 5 bases, with 18 bases spanning the gap. The CDR3 is 14 amino acids. CDR3 bases: TGTGCCTGGGATCCCGGCACATCGGGGGAGACCCAGTACTTC. This codes for CAWDPGTSGETQYF. The variable domain in full, completed from reference TRBV30 and TRBJ2-5, reads SQTIHQWPATLVQPVGSPLSLECTVEGTSNPNLYWYRQAAGRGLQLLFYSVGIGQISSEVPQNLSASRPQDRQFILSSKKLLLSDSGFYLCAWDPGTSGETQYFGPGTRLLVL.

The genes are TRBV25-1 and TRBJ2-1, with D possibly matching TRBD2 (6 bases). The CDR3 is 16 residues long. The V gene's germline CDR1 is MGHDK and CDR2 SYGVNS. V was trimmed by 7 bases and J by 7 bases, leaving 23 bases between them. The CDR3 nucleotides are TGTGCCAGCAATGGGGGTTCGGGACTTGGAAGTAATGAGCAGTTCTTC. This codes for CASNGGSGLGSNEQFF.

Here the CDR3 DNA reads TGTGCCAGCAGCGGACACAGCTATGGCTACACCTTC. It encodes CASSGHSYGYTF. This chain uses TRBV2 with TRBJ1-2; D might be TRBD1 (5 bases). CDR3 length: 12 amino acids. Trimming stripped 6 bases from V and 4 bases from J, with 9 bases between. Germline values: CDR1 SNHLY, CDR2 FYNNEI.

The DNA for the CDR3 is TGCGCCAGCAGCTCCTTTGGAGGTGGTGAGGCCAAAAACATTCAGTACTTC. Its translation is CASSSFGGGEAKNIQYF. The gene calls are TRBV5-1 and TRBJ2-4; D may be TRBD2 (5 bases). Germline CDR1 SGHRS, CDR2 YFSETQ. V was clipped by 3 bases and J by 1 base, with 17 bases between them. This CDR3 has 17 residues.

The V gene is TRBV11-2, the J gene TRBJ2-3; D call uncertain. V lost 0 bases and J 9 bases, leaving 13 bases between the germline ends. Looked up from germline, CDR1 is SGHAT and CDR2 is FQNNGV. The length of the CDR3 is 14 residues. This CDR3 is CASSLDSPDSTQYF. Here the CDR3 DNA reads TGTGCCAGCAGCTTAGATTCCCCAGATTCAACGCAGTATTTT. The full variable domain, with the rest looked up from reference TRBV11-2 and TRBJ2-3, is EAGVAQSPRYKIIEKRQSVAFWCNPISGHATLYWYQQILGQGPKLLIQFQNNGVVDDSQLPKDRFSAERLKGVDSTLKIQPAKLEDSAVYLCASSLDSPDSTQYFGPGTRLTVL.